This paragraph covers one T cell receptor (beta chain) sequence. This sample stems from a study of blood T cell repertoires in COVID-19. Study at large: COVID-19 samples collected from the United States, Italy and Spain covered acute and convalescent phases. T cells, B-cell-depleted T cells, or PBMCs supplied cDNA or gDNA.

Clones were sequenced by immunoSEQ multiplex PCR, and TCRdb holds only the in-frame ones, with some missing. This sample carries tens of thousands of clones, 75% to 85% of them seen once, and the ten largest clones take roughly 29%. Trimming removed 6 bases from V and 6 bases from J; junction bases left unmatched: 10. Germline CDR1 reads SGHAT; CDR2 reads FQNNGV. The CDR3 runs 16 residues. The receptor was isolated from a woman older than 75 with acute or convalescent COVID-19. The sample consisted of peripheral blood. V gene TRBV11-2 combines with J gene TRBJ2-1; 11 nucleotides match TRBD2. In DNA, the CDR3 is TGTGCCAGCAGGGCCGGGACTAGCGGAGATTTCAATGAGCAGTTCTTC. Residues: CASRAGTSGDFNEQFF.